The source of this T cell receptor beta chain is a study of cytomegalovirus exposure and HLA in healthy donors. About this clone: As yet, its antigen is unknown.

Germline V lookup: CDR1 SEHNR, CDR2 FQNEAQ (reference sequence). With 5 bases clipped from V and 6 bases from J, the junction kept 8 bases outside the gene matches. This CDR3 region has 14 residues. Study findings and constraints: Overall, around 160 TCR beta chains were annotated as cytomegalovirus-associated.

Clones were sequenced by immunoSEQ multiplex PCR, and TCRdb holds only the in-frame ones, with some missing. The table lists about 200,000 clones, approximately 78% of them singletons. The origin of this receptor is a woman aged 25 to 39 in good health and CMV-seronegative. The chain is built from TRBV7-9 and TRBJ1-1, with TRBD1 matching 8 bases. The sequenced sample was PBMCs. The CDR3 is CASSQQGGNAEAFF. Here the CDR3 DNA reads TGTGCCAGCAGCCAACAGGGGGGTAACGCTGAAGCTTTCTTT.